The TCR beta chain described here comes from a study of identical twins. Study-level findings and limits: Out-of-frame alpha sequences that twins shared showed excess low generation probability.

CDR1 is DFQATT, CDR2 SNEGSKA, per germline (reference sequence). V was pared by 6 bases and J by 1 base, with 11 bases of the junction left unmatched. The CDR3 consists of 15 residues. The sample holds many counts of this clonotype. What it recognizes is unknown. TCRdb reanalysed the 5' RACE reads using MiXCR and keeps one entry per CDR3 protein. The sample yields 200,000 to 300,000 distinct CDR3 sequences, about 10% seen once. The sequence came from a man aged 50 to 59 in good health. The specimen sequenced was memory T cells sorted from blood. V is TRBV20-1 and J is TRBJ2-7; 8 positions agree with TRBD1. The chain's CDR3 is CSARTGTGESYEQYF. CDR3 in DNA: TGCAGTGCAAGAACCGGGACAGGAGAATCCTACGAGCAGTACTTC.